What follows are 19 T cell receptor beta chains derived from one specimen sequenced in a study of blood T cell repertoires in COVID-19 (dated by TCRdb to 2018 to 2021). The library came from the immunoSEQ multiplex PCR assay. The table comes from immuneACCESS by way of TCRdb, which keeps in-frame sequences with V and J called. Part of the clones is missing from these tables; in studies checked, under half for an unresolved V gene and the rest for unknown reasons. The sample yields 270,000 or so clones; about 85% were counted once. Under 7% of the sample lies in the top ten. Sequences were obtained from PBMCs or T cells enriched from blood (not recorded which). Receptors originate from a woman aged 45 to 65 who had been exposed to COVID-19.

The chain carries TRBV2 and TRBJ1-5, with 7 bases aligning to TRBD1. CDR1 SNHLY and CDR2 FYNNEI come from the germline V gene. V lost 5 bases, J lost 9 bases, and 4 bases stayed unmatched. The CDR3 has 12 amino acids. CDR3 in amino acids: CASSSQGWPQHF. The CDR3 coding sequence is TGTGCCAGCAGTTCACAGGGGTGGCCCCAGCATTTT.

This chain uses TRBV6-5 with TRBJ1-1; 7 bases match TRBD1. The CDR3 has 13 amino acids. Trimming cost V 6 bases and J 7 bases; bases outside gene matches: 8. In germline, CDR1 is MNHEY, CDR2 SVGAGI. DNA of the CDR3: TGTGCCAGCAGGGGGACAGCGAGTGATGAAGCTTTCTTT. Protein product: CASRGTASDEAFF.

This clone was picked up one time. The rearrangement uses TRBV24-1 and TRBJ1-1, with D possibly matching TRBD1 (6 bases). Trimming stripped 10 bases from V and 1 base from J, with 9 bases between. The length of the CDR3 is 12 residues. Germline V gene lookup returns CDR1 KGHDR and CDR2 SFDVKD. The CDR3 sequence: CATSDRNTEAFF. CDR3 bases: TGTGCCACTTCGGACAGGAACACTGAAGCTTTCTTT.

The chain is built from TRBV5-1 and TRBJ1-2; D ambiguous. Trimming left V 0 bases short and J 2 bases short, with 5 bases between. Germline V gene lookup returns CDR1 SGHRS and CDR2 YFSETQ. This CDR3 has 13 amino acids. The CDR3 loop reads CASSLGSNYGYTF. The CDR3 DNA reads as TGCGCCAGCAGCTTGGGGAGCAACTATGGCTACACCTTC.

This clone occurred once. This chain joins TRBV11-3 and TRBJ2-2, with 10 bases that match TRBD2. Trimming cost V 5 bases and J 5 bases; bases outside gene matches: 11. CDR3 length: 17 amino acids. Germline assignment: CDR1 SGHNT and CDR2 YENEEA. The CDR3 reads CASSPGPRTSGTGELFF. The CDR3 DNA reads as TGTGCCAGCAGCCCCGGACCCCGGACTAGCGGTACCGGGGAGCTGTTTTTT.

This clone has a handful of counts. V usage is TRBV30 and J usage is TRBJ1-2; 9 bases align to TRBD1. CDR1 GTSNPN and CDR2 SVGIG come from the germline V gene (reference sequence). Trimming at V came to 4 bases and at J to 7 bases, leaving 4 bases not matched to a gene. The CDR3 has 12 residues. The CDR3 reads CAWTLTGGGYTF. CDR3 nucleotides: TGTGCCTGGACCTTGACAGGGGGTGGCTACACCTTC.

The J gene is TRBJ1-1, the V gene TRBV11-2; TRBD1 is a possible D gene (6 bases). CDR3 length: 15 residues. Germline values: CDR1 SGHAT, CDR2 FQNNGV. Trimming removed 6 bases at V and 3 bases at J, with 17 bases between. The CDR3 nucleotides read TGTGCCAGCAGATTTCTACAGGGTCGCGACACTGAAGCTTTCTTT. Translated: CASRFLQGRDTEAFF.

This chain links TRBV13 with TRBJ1-1; 8 bases match TRBD1. This CDR3 spans 17 amino acids. Per germline, CDR1 PRHDT and CDR2 FYEKMQ (reference sequence). Losses at the gene ends were 5 bases for V and 3 bases for J; bases not matched to a gene: 14. The CDR3 DNA reads TGTGCCAGCAGCCAACTAGGTGGACAGGGCGGGGACACTGAAGCTTTCTTT. Its translation is CASSQLGGQGGDTEAFF.

This clone was picked up a small number of times. The chain joins TRBV6-2 or TRBV6-3 to TRBJ2-7; 7 positions match TRBD1. CDR3 size: 15 residues. The V and J ends lost 3 bases and 3 bases, in that order; junction bases with no gene match: 8. The germline V gene has CDR1 MNHEY and CDR2 SVGEGT. For the CDR3, the DNA is TGTGCCAGCAGTTATGGGACAGCGAAGTTCTACGAGCAGTACTTC. Translated, it gives CASSYGTAKFYEQYF.

This clone was observed a single time. The chain employs TRBV7-9 and TRBJ2-6; 7 bases are shared with TRBD1. Trimming removed 6 bases from V and 2 bases from J; junction bases left unmatched: 1. The CDR3 length is 14 residues. Looked up from germline, CDR1 is SEHNR and CDR2 is FQNEAQ (reference sequence). CDR3 coding DNA: TGTGCCAGCAGGACAGGGCCTGGGGCCAACGTCCTGACTTTC. Translating gives CASRTGPGANVLTF.

The V gene is TRBV5-1, the J gene TRBJ2-5, with 11 bases lining up with TRBD2. There are 15 residues in the CDR3. Germline CDR1 and CDR2: SGHRS and YFSETQ. The junction had 4 bases not matched to a gene; V was cut back by 0 bases and J by 6 bases. The DNA of the CDR3 is TGCGCCAGCAGCTTGGTGACTAGCGGGGAACAGACCCAGTACTTC. This gives the protein CASSLVTSGEQTQYF.

The chain is built from TRBV28 and TRBJ2-3; 7 bases match TRBD2. V trimming: 6 bases; J trimming: 2 bases; junction bases outside the gene matches: 14. The CDR3 contains 17 residues. Per germline, CDR1 MDHEN and CDR2 SYDVKM. The CDR3 loop reads CASRRILGAGPTDTQYF. The CDR3 coding sequence is TGTGCCAGCAGACGCATTCTGGGAGCGGGGCCCACAGATACGCAGTATTTT.

The chain joins TRBV5-4 to TRBJ2-5; 13 bases fit TRBD2. CDR1 SGHNT and CDR2 YYREEE come from the germline V gene (reference sequence). CDR3 length equals 15 residues. The V and J ends lost 2 bases and 3 bases, in that order; junction bases with no gene match: 1. DNA for the CDR3: TGTGCCAGCAGCTTCGGACTAGCGGGGGAAGAGACCCAGTACTTC. It specifies CASSFGLAGEETQYF.

V gene TRBV2 combines with J gene TRBJ2-5, with 11 bases that match TRBD2. V gave up 4 bases and J gave up 5 bases; unmatched junction bases: 6. The CDR3 has 15 amino acids. Germline assignment: CDR1 SNHLY and CDR2 FYNNEI. CDR3 sequence (DNA): TGTGCCAGCAGTGGTCTAGCGGGGGGCAGCGAGACCCAGTACTTC. Amino acid sequence: CASSGLAGGSETQYF.

V is TRBV5-6 and J is TRBJ2-1; the D gene is possibly TRBD2 (7 bases). The V end was cut by 6 bases, the J end by 7 bases, with 17 bases between. This CDR3 contains 14 residues. Germline CDR1 reads SGHDT; CDR2 reads YYEEEE. Here the CDR3 reads CASTRGLRVNEQFF. The CDR3 DNA reads as TGTGCCAGCACGCGGGGGCTTCGGGTAAATGAGCAGTTCTTC.

V gene TRBV5-6 combines with J gene TRBJ1-3, with 8 nucleotides matching TRBD1. The germline gives CDR1 SGHDT, CDR2 YYEEEE. This CDR3 has 13 residues. Trimming cost V 0 bases and J 7 bases; bases outside gene matches: 0. CDR3 in amino acids: CASSLGQGNTIYF. DNA for the CDR3: TGTGCCAGCAGCTTGGGACAGGGGAACACCATATATTTT.

The gene calls are TRBV30 and TRBJ2-3; D uncertain. CDR3 length equals 15 residues. Trimming removed 0 bases from V and 0 bases from J, with 10 bases in between. The germline V gene has CDR1 GTSNPN and CDR2 SVGIG (reference sequence). DNA of the CDR3: TGTGCCTGGAGTGTAACCGGGTTCAGCACAGATACGCAGTATTTT. The encoded protein is CAWSVTGFSTDTQYF. Combining the CDR3 with reference TRBV30 and TRBJ2-3 gives the whole variable domain SQTIHQWPATLVQPVGSPLSLECTVEGTSNPNLYWYRQAAGRGLQLLFYSVGIGQISSEVPQNLSASRPQDRQFILSSKKLLLSDSGFYLCAWSVTGFSTDTQYFGPGTRLTVL.

The rearrangement joins TRBV2 to TRBJ2-5, with 13 nucleotides matching TRBD2. The CDR3 runs to 16 residues. Germline CDR1 and CDR2: SNHLY and FYNNEI. V lost 8 bases, J lost 3 bases, and 9 bases stayed unmatched. The CDR3 spells CASRTSGGAWEETQYF. CDR3 in DNA: TGTGCCAGCCGGACTAGCGGGGGCGCGTGGGAAGAGACCCAGTACTTC.

CDR3 sequence reads: CASSWNQDRGTRDGYTF. In nucleotides, the CDR3 is TGTGCCAGCAGCTGGAACCAGGACAGGGGGACGAGGGATGGCTACACCTTC. V is TRBV7-2 and J is TRBJ1-2, with 10 bases identical to TRBD1. The CDR3 is made up of 17 amino acids. CDR1 SGHTA and CDR2 FQGNSA come from the germline V gene. The V segment lost 4 bases and the J segment 6 bases; nucleotides outside the gene matches: 14.